The clone carrying this T cell receptor (beta chain) was observed a handful of times. CDR1 and CDR2 from the germline V gene are KGHSH and LQKENI. The CDR3 length is 15 residues. The V and J ends lost 5 bases and 5 bases, in that order; junction bases with no gene match: 6. The repertoire was sequenced with immunoSEQ multiplex PCR; TCRdb's copy has only in-frame clones and lacks some. The sample holds 60,000 to 100,000 clones, about 90% seen once. The data are from a study of OX40 agonist ivuxolimab in advanced cancers. The chain has TRBV18 and TRBJ2-3; 11 positions match TRBD2. The clonotype was recovered from an adult with an advanced solid tumor such as melanoma, head and neck, liver or kidney cancer. The sequencing here drew on CD4+ or CD8+ T cells sorted from blood, taken in a trial of the OX40 agonist ivuxolimab. CDR3 nucleotide sequence: TGTGCCAGCTCATTACTAGCGGGAGAACAAGATACGCAGTATTTT. Amino acids: CASSLLAGEQDTQYF.